This T cell receptor (beta chain) was sequenced for a study of blood T cell repertoires in COVID-19. The wider study: Specimens from acute and convalescent COVID-19 originated in the United States, Italy and Spain. T cells, B-cell-depleted T cells, or PBMCs supplied cDNA or gDNA.

Recruited during active infection, patients (from Seattle) were subsequently followed longitudinally. In the authors' workflow: Reference gene primer amplification in the assay estimated nucleated cell counts. Libraries were prepared by immunoSEQ multiplex PCR; TCRdb keeps only in-frame clonotypes and omits some of them. That table supplies the V and J calls and clone size; D and trimming were determined from the DNA. The sample includes 150,000 to 160,000 clones, approximately 80% of them seen just once. The CDR3 totals 14 residues. J is TRBJ1-2 and V is TRBV12-1. TRBV12-1 is termed a pseudogene. The source of this sequence is an older woman with COVID-19, enrolled during active disease. Sequencing was carried out using peripheral blood. CDR3 region: CASSFGGTNYGYTF. In nucleotides, the CDR3 is TGTGCCAGCAGCTTTGGAGGCACCAACTATGGCTACACCTTC.